This T cell receptor (beta chain) is from a study of T cell repertoires in cytomegalovirus infection. Across the whole study: Indications came from public TCR beta signatures; they pointed to CMV infection and to a matching HLA type. Study-wide findings and caveats: Adding up the frequency of public TCR beta families identified people who carried CMV plus the relevant HLA. Clonotypes of TCR beta that were HLA-C-restricted and CMV-specific dominated the ex vivo response.

On this clonotype itself: What it recognizes is unknown. A much larger clone is a single base away; this may be a read error.

TCRdb re-analysed the reads in MiXCR, keeping a single row per CDR3 protein. The sample holds around 450,000 distinct CDR3 sequences; about 33% are singletons and the top ten take roughly 13%. This CDR3 spans 15 amino acids. The sample comprised PBMCs. The rearrangement links TRBV12-3 or TRBV12-4 to TRBJ1-1; 7 nucleotides line up with TRBD1. This receptor was obtained from a human donor in good health (CMV status not recorded). Some clones in this sample may be carry-over from other donors' samples. In nucleotides, the CDR3 is TGTGCCAGCAGCTCCTTACAGGGGCTGAACACTGAAGCTCTCTTT. This gives the protein CASSSLQGLNTEALF.